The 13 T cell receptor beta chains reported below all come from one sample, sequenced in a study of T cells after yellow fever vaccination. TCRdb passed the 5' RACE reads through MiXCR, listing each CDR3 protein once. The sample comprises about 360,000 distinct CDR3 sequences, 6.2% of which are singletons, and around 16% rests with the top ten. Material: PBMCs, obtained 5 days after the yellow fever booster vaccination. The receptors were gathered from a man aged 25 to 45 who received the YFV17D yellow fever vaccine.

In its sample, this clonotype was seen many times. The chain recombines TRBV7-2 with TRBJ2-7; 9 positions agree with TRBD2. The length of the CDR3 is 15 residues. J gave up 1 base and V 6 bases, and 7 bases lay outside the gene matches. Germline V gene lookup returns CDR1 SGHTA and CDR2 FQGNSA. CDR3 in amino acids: CASRPGLARSYEQYF. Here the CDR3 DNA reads TGTGCCAGCAGACCAGGACTAGCGAGGTCCTACGAGCAGTACTTC.

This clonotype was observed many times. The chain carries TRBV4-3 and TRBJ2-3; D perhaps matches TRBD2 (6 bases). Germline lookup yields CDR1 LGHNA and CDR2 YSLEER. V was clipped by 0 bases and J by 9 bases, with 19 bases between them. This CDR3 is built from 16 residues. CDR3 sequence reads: CASSQDLSGTVGTQYF. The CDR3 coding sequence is TGCGCCAGCAGCCAAGACCTTAGCGGCACCGTGGGGACGCAGTATTTT.

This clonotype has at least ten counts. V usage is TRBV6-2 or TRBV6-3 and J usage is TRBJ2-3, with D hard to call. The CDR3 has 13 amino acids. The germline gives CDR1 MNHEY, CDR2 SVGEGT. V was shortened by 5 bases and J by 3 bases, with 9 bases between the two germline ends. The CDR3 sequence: CASSVRVTDTQYF. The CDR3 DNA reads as TGTGCCAGCAGTGTACGGGTGACAGATACGCAGTATTTT.

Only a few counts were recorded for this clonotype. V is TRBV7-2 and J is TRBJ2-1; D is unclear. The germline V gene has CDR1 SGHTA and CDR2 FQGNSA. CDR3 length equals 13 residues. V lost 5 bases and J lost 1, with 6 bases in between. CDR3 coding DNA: TGTGCCAGCAGCGGGATATCCTACAATGAGCAGTTCTTC. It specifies CASSGISYNEQFF.

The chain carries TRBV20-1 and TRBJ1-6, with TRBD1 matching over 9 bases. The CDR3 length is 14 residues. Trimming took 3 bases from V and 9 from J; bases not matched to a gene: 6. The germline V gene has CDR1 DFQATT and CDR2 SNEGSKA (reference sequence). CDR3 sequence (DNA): TGCAGTGCTAGGAACAGGGGGCGGGGTTCACCCCTCCACTTT. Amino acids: CSARNRGRGSPLHF.

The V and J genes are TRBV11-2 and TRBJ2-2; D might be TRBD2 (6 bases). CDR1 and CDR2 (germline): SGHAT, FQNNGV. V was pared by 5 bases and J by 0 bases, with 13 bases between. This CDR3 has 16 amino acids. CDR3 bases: TGTGCCAGCAGCCTGCGGACTACAACGAACACCGGGGAGCTGTTTTTT. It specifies CASSLRTTTNTGELFF.

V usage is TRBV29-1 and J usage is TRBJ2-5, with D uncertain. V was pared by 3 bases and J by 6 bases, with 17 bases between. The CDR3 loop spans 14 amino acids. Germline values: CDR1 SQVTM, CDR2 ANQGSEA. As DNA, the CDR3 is TGCAGCGTTGACTGGACCGAGGTGGTGCAGACCCAGTACTTC. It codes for CSVDWTEVVQTQYF. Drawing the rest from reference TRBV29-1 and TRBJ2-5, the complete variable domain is SAVISQKPSRDICQRGTSLTIQCQVDSQVTMMFWYRQQPGQSLTLIATANQGSEATYESGFVIDKFPISRPNLTFSTLTVSNMSPEDSSIYLCSVDWTEVVQTQYFGPGTRLLVL.

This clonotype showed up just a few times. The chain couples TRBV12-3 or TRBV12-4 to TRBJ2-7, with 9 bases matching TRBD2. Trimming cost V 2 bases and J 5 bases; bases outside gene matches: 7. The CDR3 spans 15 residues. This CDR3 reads CASSLSGLAFNEQYF. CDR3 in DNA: TGTGCCAGCAGTTTATCCGGACTAGCGTTCAACGAGCAGTACTTC.

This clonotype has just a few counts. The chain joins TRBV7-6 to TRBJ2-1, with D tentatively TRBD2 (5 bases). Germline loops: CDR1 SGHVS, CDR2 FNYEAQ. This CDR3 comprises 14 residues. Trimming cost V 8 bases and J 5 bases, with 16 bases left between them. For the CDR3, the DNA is TGTGCCAGCTGCCGCCGGCTGGAGGACAATGAGCAGTTCTTC. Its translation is CASCRRLEDNEQFF.

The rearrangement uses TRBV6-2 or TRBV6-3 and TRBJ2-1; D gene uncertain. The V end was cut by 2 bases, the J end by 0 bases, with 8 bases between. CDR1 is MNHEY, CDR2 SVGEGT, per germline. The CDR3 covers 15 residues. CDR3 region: CASSYGSYSYNEQFF. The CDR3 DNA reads TGTGCCAGCAGTTACGGGTCTTACTCCTACAATGAGCAGTTCTTC.

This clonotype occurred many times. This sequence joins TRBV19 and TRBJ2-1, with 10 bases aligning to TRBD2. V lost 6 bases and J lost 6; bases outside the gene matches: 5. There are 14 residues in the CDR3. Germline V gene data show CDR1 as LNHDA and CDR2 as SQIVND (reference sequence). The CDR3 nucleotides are TGTGCCAGTAGCATGCTAGCGGGAGTCAATGAGCAGTTCTTC. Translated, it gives CASSMLAGVNEQFF.

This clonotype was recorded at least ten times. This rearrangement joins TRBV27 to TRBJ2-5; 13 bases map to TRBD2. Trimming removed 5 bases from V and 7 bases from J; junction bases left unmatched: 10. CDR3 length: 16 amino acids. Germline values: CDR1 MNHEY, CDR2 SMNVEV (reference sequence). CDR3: CASSPTSGGSGGTQYF. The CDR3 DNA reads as TGTGCCAGCAGTCCGACTAGCGGGGGGTCGGGGGGGACCCAGTACTTC.

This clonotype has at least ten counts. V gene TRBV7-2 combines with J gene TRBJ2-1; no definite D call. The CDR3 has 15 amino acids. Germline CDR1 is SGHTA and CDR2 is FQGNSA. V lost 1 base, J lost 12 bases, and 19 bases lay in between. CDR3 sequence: CASSLGDLSVYGQFF. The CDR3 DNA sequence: TGTGCCAGCAGCTTAGGTGACCTTTCCGTCTACGGGCAGTTCTTC.